Listed below are T cell receptor beta chains from one sample, sequenced in a study of cytomegalovirus exposure and HLA in healthy donors. Produced via immunoSEQ multiplex PCR; TCRdb's table is partial and in-frame only. Among 150,000 to 200,000 clones, about 85% were seen once, and the ten largest hold 16%. Sequenced: PBMCs. These receptors all stem from a young man in good health and CMV-seropositive. CDR3s include the opening cysteine and the closing phenylalanine or tryptophan. The D gene is left open where the match is weak. Some rows have no size entry. The others give once, few or many, or a class for an expanded clone.

len | d_gene | abundance | j_gene | v_gene | CDR3aa | CDR3nt
13 | TRBD1 | once | TRBJ1-1 | TRBV11-1 | CASGDRYNTEAFF | TGTGCCAGCGGGGACAGATATAACACTGAAGCTTTCTTT
11 | . | . | TRBJ2-7 | TRBV11-2 | CASRVSDEQYF | TGTGCCAGCAGGGTGAGCGACGAGCAGTACTTC
15 | TRBD2 | . | TRBJ2-7 | TRBV5-1 | CASSLAGGMAYEQYF | TGCGCCAGCAGCTTGGCGGGAGGGATGGCCTACGAGCAGTACTTC
16 | TRBD2 | . | TRBJ2-3 | TRBV30 | CAWSPGLAGGGDTQYF | TGTGCCTGGAGTCCCGGACTAGCGGGGGGGGGAGATACGCAGTATTTT
14 | TRBD1 | . | TRBJ2-5 | TRBV7-9 | CATTRGPAQETQYF | TGTGCCACCACGAGGGGGCCGGCCCAAGAGACCCAGTACTTC
15 | . | . | TRBJ1-1 | TRBV5-6 | CASSPVRLGNTEAFF | TGTGCCAGCAGCCCAGTGAGGTTGGGGAACACTGAAGCTTTCTTT
18 | TRBD1 | . | TRBJ2-7 | TRBV5-1 | CASSLGQGRTTENYEQYF | TGCGCCAGCAGCTTGGGACAGGGGCGAACCACGGAGAACTACGAGCAGTACTTC
14 | . | . | TRBJ1-3 | TRBV10-1 | CASKESLSGNTIYF | TGCGCCAGCAAGGAGAGCCTCTCTGGAAACACCATATATTTT
20 | TRBD1 | . | TRBJ2-4 | TRBV6-1 | CASSERGTGVLRWTKNIQYF | TGTGCCAGCAGTGAACGGGGGACAGGGGTCCTTCGATGGACCAAAAACATTCAGTACTTC
12 | . | . | TRBJ2-3 | TRBV5-1 | CASSSTGDTQYF | TGCGCCAGCAGCTCGACAGGAGATACGCAGTATTTT
13 | . | . | TRBJ2-7 | TRBV7-9 | CASSLEWPYEQYF | TGTGCCAGCAGCTTAGAGTGGCCCTACGAGCAGTACTTC
17 | TRBD2 | . | TRBJ2-1 | TRBV5-1 | CASSLSFGPSGYNEQFF | TGCGCCAGCAGCTTGTCGTTTGGGCCTAGCGGGTACAATGAGCAGTTCTTC
15 | TRBD1 | . | TRBJ1-2 | TRBV5-6 | CASSLGQGVGYGYTF | TGTGCCAGCAGCCTGGGACAGGGGGTTGGCTATGGCTACACCTTC
11 | TRBD1 | . | TRBJ2-1 | TRBV10-3 | CAISEGQERFF | TGTGCCATCAGTGAGGGACAGGAGAGGTTCTTC
16 | . | . | TRBJ1-2 | TRBV19 | CASNPLNSPTSYGYTF | TGTGCCAGTAACCCCCTCAACAGCCCCACCTCTTATGGCTACACCTTC
17 | TRBD2 | . | TRBJ2-4 | TRBV5-6 | CASSYGGGAIGKNIQYF | TGTGCCAGCAGCTATGGCGGGGGGGCAATCGGCAAAAACATTCAGTACTTC
16 | . | . | TRBJ1-2 | TRBV4-1 | CASSQFWEDPNYGYTF | TGCGCCAGCAGCCAATTCTGGGAGGACCCTAACTATGGCTACACCTTC
15 | TRBD2 | . | TRBJ2-7 | TRBV9 | CASSADSGSQSEQYF | TGTGCCAGCAGCGCCGATAGCGGGAGTCAGTCCGAGCAGTACTTC
16 | TRBD1 | . | TRBJ2-3 | TRBV6-6 | CASSPRDRGGVDTQYF | TGTGCCAGCAGTCCACGGGACAGGGGGGGTGTAGATACGCAGTATTTT
21 | . | . | TRBJ2-6 | TRBV4-1 | CASSQAGRVGLKRSGANVLTF | TGCGCCAGCAGCCAAGCTGGCAGGGTGGGATTGAAACGATCTGGGGCCAACGTCCTGACTTTC
16 | TRBD2 | . | TRBJ2-5 | TRBV4-1 | CASSQNLGTTQETQYF | TGCGCCAGCAGCCAAAACCTTGGGACTACCCAAGAGACCCAGTACTTC
11 | . | . | TRBJ2-3 | TRBV5-4 | CASSRADTQYF | TGTGCCAGCAGCCGGGCAGATACGCAGTATTTT
14 | TRBD2 | . | TRBJ2-7 | TRBV5-5 | CASSLAAGGGEQYF | TGTGCCAGCAGCTTGGCCGCGGGAGGAGGCGAGCAGTACTTC
13 | . | . | TRBJ2-1 | TRBV10-1 | CASSDGPLNEQFF | TGCGCCAGCAGTGATGGCCCGCTTAATGAGCAGTTCTTC
16 | . | . | TRBJ2-7 | TRBV21-1 | CASSKGLTGATYEQYF | TGTGCCAGCAGCAAAGGACTCACAGGGGCAACCTACGAGCAGTACTTC
13 | TRBD1 | . | TRBJ2-3 | TRBV29-1 | CSARGQGTDTQYF | TGCAGCGCCCGGGGACAGGGCACAGATACGCAGTATTTT
16 | . | . | TRBJ2-1 | TRBV5-1 | CASSLQGLGSYNEQFF | TGCGCCAGCAGCTTGCAAGGTCTAGGCTCCTACAATGAGCAGTTCTTC
16 | . | . | TRBJ2-1 | TRBV28 | CASRARRRSTYNEQFF | TGTGCCAGCAGGGCCCGGAGGAGGTCCACCTACAATGAGCAGTTCTTC
17 | . | . | TRBJ2-3 | TRBV27 | CASSLYLNGGATDTQYF | TGTGCCAGCAGTTTATATCTCAACGGGGGAGCAACAGATACGCAGTATTTT
14 | TRBD1 | . | TRBJ2-7 | TRBV5-1 | CASSFGTGGTEQYF | TGCGCCAGCAGCTTCGGGACAGGGGGTACAGAGCAGTACTTC
15 | . | . | TRBJ2-7 | TRBV19 | CASSFSVTGTYEQYF | TGTGCCAGTAGCTTCTCGGTGACAGGAACCTACGAGCAGTACTTC
16 | . | . | TRBJ2-3 | TRBV5-6 | CASSQDRREGWDTQYF | TGTGCCAGCAGCCAAGACCGCCGTGAGGGTTGGGATACGCAGTATTTT